This T cell receptor (beta chain) is from a study of shared clonotypes between healthy human individuals. Note on this clone: Its antigen remains unidentified. Other DNA variants within this sample encode the same CDR3.

The germline CDR1 and CDR2 sequences are LNHDA and SQIVND (reference sequence). Trimming shortened V by 2 bases and J by 5 bases, and 9 bases separated the two germline ends. The CDR3 length is 13 residues. Profiled with immunoSEQ multiplex PCR; TCRdb holds only in-frame clones, not every one. This table has approximately 2.5 million clones, approximately 94% appearing once. Negatively enriched CD4+ T cells were divided by CD45RA into naive and memory. Study results and caveats: Tissue TCR repertoires likely differ from these blood-only repertoires.

This receptor was taken from a man between 18 and 29 years old in good health. J is TRBJ1-1 and V is TRBV19, with a possible D match to TRBD1 (5 bases). The sequenced material came from naive CD4+ T cells sorted from blood. Subset of the sample: CD45RA+ positively selected. The CDR3 reads CASSIQGGTEAFF. DNA of the CDR3: TGTGCCAGTAGTATACAGGGAGGGACTGAAGCTTTCTTT.